This TCR beta chain emerged from a study of T cells in Graves' hyperthyroidism and ophthalmopathy. Turning to the study itself: Blood was drawn when the patient was first diagnosed and still untreated.

This CDR3 region has 13 residues. Germline loops: CDR1 MNHEY, CDR2 SMNVEV (reference sequence). Trimming pared 2 bases from V and 9 bases from J, leaving 11 bases between. Diagnostic decisions used clinical symptoms, serum thyroxine and TRAb, thyroid ultrasound and orbital computed tomography. Study-level results: Stable hyperthyroidism and ophthalmopathy were separated using 13 V-J signatures.

This clonotype was seen ten or more times. Antigen: not known. Regions amplified from RNA transcripts were the TCR beta CDR3 regions. The HTBI set primed first-round TCR CDR3 RT-PCR. TCRdb redid the calling of the multiplex PCR reads with MiXCR, one entry per CDR3 protein. The sample has a few hundred thousand distinct CDR3 sequences, 18% seen once. The sample was blood. This TCR was recovered from a woman aged 45-65 years with Graves' hyperthyroidism. The V gene is TRBV27, the J gene TRBJ2-1; perhaps TRBD2 as D (5 bases). CDR3: CASSLGSRGEQFF. The CDR3 coding sequence is TGTGCCAGCAGTTTAGGGTCTCGGGGTGAGCAGTTCTTC.